This note documents a single T cell receptor beta chain sequence. Produced via immunoSEQ multiplex PCR; TCRdb's table is partial and in-frame only. The sample carries approximately 28,000 clones, 70% to 90% recorded once. The sample originates from a study of T cell changes during pregnancy in multiple sclerosis. Looked up from germline, CDR1 is MNHEY and CDR2 is SVGAGI. Trimming removed 6 bases from V and 3 bases from J, with 9 bases in between. This CDR3 spans 13 amino acids. The chain carries TRBV6-5 and TRBJ1-5, with a possible D match to TRBD1 (5 bases). This TCR came from a female donor with multiple sclerosis, enrolled in a pregnancy study. Sequences were derived from CD8+ T cells from peripheral blood mononuclear cells, sampled in the second trimester of pregnancy. CDR3 nucleotides: TGTGCCAGCAGGGCTGGGGCCAATCAGCCCCAGCATTTT. As protein: CASRAGANQPQHF.